These 18 T cell receptor beta chains came from one sample sequenced in a study of T cells in Graves' hyperthyroidism and ophthalmopathy. The source material, RNA transcripts, was used to amplify TCR beta CDR3 regions. HTBI primers were the set used in a first-round RT-PCR of the TCR CDR3. TCRdb independently ran MiXCR on the multiplex PCR reads; one entry per CDR3 protein. The sample consists of some 300,000 distinct CDR3 sequences, approximately 15% of them appearing once. Material for sequencing was blood. These receptors all stem from a woman aged 40 to 50 with Graves' hyperthyroidism.

This clonotype was seen a handful of times. The rearrangement links TRBV18 to TRBJ1-2, with D unresolved. Trimming removed 2 bases at V and 7 bases at J, with 20 bases between. CDR1 is KGHSH, CDR2 LQKENI, per germline. This CDR3 contains 16 residues. CDR3 in DNA: TGTGCCAGCTCACCATTGGCCGGCCAGACCGATAGTGGCTACACCTTC. Translation: CASSPLAGQTDSGYTF.

Ten or more counts support this clonotype. This sequence joins TRBV10-3 and TRBJ1-2; D is unclear. The germline V gene encodes CDR1 ENHRY and CDR2 SYGVKD. Trimming cost V 11 bases and J 0 bases, with 16 bases left between them. This CDR3 comprises 14 residues. CDR3 DNA sequence: TGTGCCGCCTCGTCTGGAGTGACTAACTATGGCTACACCTTC. This encodes CAASSGVTNYGYTF.

This clonotype has more than one count but fewer than ten. The chain links TRBV19 to TRBJ1-4; 9 nucleotides line up with TRBD1. The V gene's germline CDR1 is LNHDA and CDR2 SQIVND (reference sequence). CDR3 length: 14 residues. V shed 10 bases, J shed 5 bases, and the junction held 8 bases outside the gene matches. The CDR3 loop is CATTGGQLNEKLFF. The CDR3 nucleotides read TGTGCCACGACAGGGGGGCAGCTAAATGAAAAACTGTTTTTT.

The sample holds a few counts of this clonotype. CDR3 in amino acids: CASSSGTSQGTGELFF. The CDR3, as DNA: TGCGCCAGCAGCTCAGGGACTAGCCAGGGCACCGGGGAGCTGTTTTTT. This rearrangement joins TRBV5-1 to TRBJ2-2; 9 positions agree with TRBD2. The CDR3 contains 16 residues. Germline trimming cut 3 bases from V and 4 bases from J; bases unmatched to any gene: 7. CDR1 SGHRS and CDR2 YFSETQ come from the germline V gene.

This clonotype has ten or more counts. The rearrangement links TRBV29-1 to TRBJ2-5; D call uncertain. CDR1 is SQVTM, CDR2 ANQGSEA, per germline. The germline V and J ends were trimmed by 6 bases and 2 bases, with 10 bases remaining between them. This CDR3 is 12 amino acids long. CDR3 nucleotides: TGCAGCGTCTGCCCGGCGCAAGAGACCCAGTACTTC. Encoded protein: CSVCPAQETQYF.

V gene TRBV19 combines with J gene TRBJ2-7, with TRBD1 matching over 8 bases. The CDR3 contains 14 residues. Per the germline V gene, CDR1 is LNHDA and CDR2 is SQIVND (reference sequence). V lost 5 bases to trimming and J lost 6 bases; unmatched junction nucleotides: 9. The CDR3 reads CASSHWTGRLEQYF. The CDR3 coding sequence is TGTGCCAGTAGTCACTGGACAGGGCGGCTCGAGCAGTACTTC.

This clonotype showed up many times. V is TRBV5-6 and J is TRBJ1-5; D is unclear. The CDR3 has 14 residues. Trimming shortened V by 0 bases and J by 4 bases, and 8 bases separated the two germline ends. The germline gives CDR1 SGHDT, CDR2 YYEEEE. CDR3 nucleotide sequence: TGTGCCAGCAGCTTGGCCCATACAAATCAGCCCCAGCATTTT. Residues: CASSLAHTNQPQHF.

In this sample, this clonotype turned up many times. This chain's CDR3 is CASSSWDRGYEQFF. CDR3 sequence (DNA): TGTGCCAGCAGCTCCTGGGACAGGGGATATGAGCAGTTCTTC. J is TRBJ2-1 and V is TRBV28, with 10 bases aligning to TRBD1. Losses at the gene ends were 6 bases for V and 8 bases for J; bases not matched to a gene: 7. The CDR3 extends over 14 amino acids. Germline V gene data show CDR1 as MDHEN and CDR2 as SYDVKM. Supplemented by reference TRBV28 and TRBJ2-1, the full variable domain reads DVKVTQSSRYLVKRTGEKVFLECVQDMDHENMFWYRQDPGLGLRLIYFSYDVKMKEKGDIPEGYSVSREKKERFSLILESASTNQTSMYLCASSSWDRGYEQFFGPGTRLTVL.

This clonotype was recorded many times. The chain combines TRBV7-8 with TRBJ2-5, with TRBD2 matching over 8 bases. V shed 7 bases, J shed 2 bases, and the junction held 6 bases outside the gene matches. The V gene's germline CDR1 is SGHVS and CDR2 FQNEAQ. The CDR3 loop spans 14 amino acids. This CDR3 is CASKELAAQETQYF. CDR3 sequence (DNA): TGTGCCAGCAAAGAACTAGCGGCACAAGAGACCCAGTACTTC.

This clonotype was counted between two and nine times. The chain recombines TRBV7-8 with TRBJ2-7, with 8 nucleotides matching TRBD2. This CDR3 is 16 amino acids long. Looked up from germline, CDR1 is SGHVS and CDR2 is FQNEAQ. V was pared by 1 base and J by 3 bases, with 8 bases of the junction left unmatched. Here the CDR3 reads CASSLGGTRALYEQYF. In DNA form, the CDR3 reads TGTGCCAGCAGCTTAGGGGGGACTAGGGCTCTCTACGAGCAGTACTTC.

This clonotype was observed at least ten times. The V and J genes are TRBV6-2 or TRBV6-3 and TRBJ2-3; the D gene is possibly TRBD2 (7 bases). CDR3 size: 14 residues. V was trimmed by 8 bases and J by 3 bases, leaving 15 bases between them. Germline V CDR1 and CDR2: MNHEY, SVGEGT. CDR3 sequence: CASSGGGATDTQYF. The CDR3 nucleotides read TGTGCCAGCTCTGGAGGGGGGGCAACAGATACGCAGTATTTT.

This clonotype came up many times. DNA for the CDR3: TGCGCCAGCAGTGGCGGGACAGGGGACACTGAAGCTTTCTTT. Translated: CASSGGTGDTEAFF. The genes are TRBV10-2 and TRBJ1-1; 10 bases are a match to TRBD1. After removal of 4 bases from V and 3 bases from J, the junction contained 2 bases not matched to a gene. The germline gives CDR1 WSHSY, CDR2 SAAADI. The CDR3 totals 14 residues.

Concerning this clonotype: This CDR3 fails to terminate in the conserved phenylalanine or tryptophan, so it likely reflects a read error. The chain uses TRBV7-3 and TRBJ1-1; no definite D call. There are 13 residues in the CDR3. In germline, CDR1 is SGHTA, CDR2 FQGTGA. V was trimmed by 2 bases and J by 0 bases, leaving 4 bases between them. In DNA, the CDR3 is TGTGCCAGCAGCTTATGGCTGAACACTGAAGCTTTCTTG. This encodes CASSLWLNTEAFL.

This clonotype was observed at least ten times. The V gene is TRBV2, the J gene TRBJ1-2; D perhaps matches TRBD1 (5 bases). Per germline, CDR1 SNHLY and CDR2 FYNNEI. Trimming shortened V by 8 bases and J by 5 bases, and 15 bases separated the two germline ends. The CDR3 covers 13 residues. The chain's CDR3 is CASSRAGAYGYTF. For the CDR3, the DNA is TGTGCCAGCTCACGAGCTGGGGCGTATGGCTACACCTTC.

The sample holds many counts of this clonotype. This sequence joins TRBV6-6 and TRBJ2-3; no clear D. The CDR3 has 13 residues. With 0 bases removed from V and 1 base from J, the gap between germline ends came to 2 bases. In germline, CDR1 is MNHNY, CDR2 SVGAGI (reference sequence). The CDR3 loop is CASSYSGTDTQYF. CDR3 nucleotides: TGTGCCAGCAGTTACTCTGGCACAGATACGCAGTATTTT.

This clonotype appeared many times. The chain recombines TRBV9 with TRBJ1-1; no reliable D call. Germline CDR1 SGDLS, CDR2 YYNGEE. The CDR3 length is 11 residues. V gave up 9 bases and J gave up 3 bases, with 9 bases separating them. The chain's CDR3 is CATLGDTEAFF. For the CDR3, the DNA is TGTGCCACTCTCGGGGACACTGAAGCTTTCTTT. The complete variable domain, with remaining parts taken from reference TRBV9 and TRBJ1-1, reads DSGVTQTPKHLITATGQRVTLRCSPRSGDLSVYWYQQSLDQGLQFLIQYYNGEERAKGNILERFSAQQFPDLHSELNLSSLELGDSALYFCATLGDTEAFFGQGTRLTVV.

This sequence joins TRBV5-6 and TRBJ1-1, with 10 positions matching TRBD1. V trimming: 4 bases; J trimming: 7 bases; junction bases outside the gene matches: 7. Looked up from germline, CDR1 is SGHDT and CDR2 is YYEEEE. CDR3 length equals 14 residues. The CDR3 loop reads CASSRRDRGGEAFF. In DNA form, the CDR3 reads TGTGCCAGCAGCAGACGGGACAGGGGCGGTGAAGCTTTCTTT.

The table lists this clonotype with many counts. V is TRBV11-3 and J is TRBJ2-2; D is ambiguous. The CDR3 length is 14 residues. Per the germline V gene, CDR1 is SGHNT and CDR2 is YENEEA. V was pared by 3 bases and J by 7 bases, with 12 bases between. The CDR3 bases are TGTGCCAGCAGCTTTACCGGGTCTCACGGGGAGCTGTTTTTT. Its translation is CASSFTGSHGELFF.